One sample yielded the 10 T cell receptor beta chains listed below, sequenced in a study of prognosis after radiotherapy for stage I lung cancer. TCR beta CDR3 was amplified from genomic DNA by two-round multiplex PCR. Primers specific to each TRBV and TRBJ gene were used in first-round PCR. TCRdb used MiXCR to reprocess the multiplex PCR reads, holding one entry per CDR3 protein. This sample has about 12,000 distinct CDR3 sequences, with approximately 40% found just once. This material consisted of PBMCs, taken before or after stereotactic body radiation therapy (not recorded which). These receptors all come from a donor at least 50 years old with non-small cell lung cancer.

In its sample, this clonotype ranks as large. This chain joins TRBV6-1 and TRBJ2-7; the match to TRBD2 covers 8 bases. Germline assignment: CDR1 MNHNS and CDR2 SASEGT. The CDR3 is 16 residues long. The V segment lost 6 bases and the J segment 5 bases; nucleotides outside the gene matches: 15. As DNA, the CDR3 is TGTGCCAGCAGCCCTAGCCTTGGGACTAGGAAAGACGAGCAGTACTTC. It codes for CASSPSLGTRKDEQYF.

By sample fraction, this clonotype is medium-sized. This sequence joins TRBV25-1 and TRBJ1-2; 7 nucleotides line up with TRBD1. Germline V CDR1 and CDR2: MGHDK, SYGVNS. The CDR3 runs to 15 residues. After removal of 4 bases from V and 3 bases from J, the junction contained 8 bases not matched to a gene. The CDR3 here is CASSAGTAFYYGYTF. The CDR3, as DNA: TGTGCCAGCAGTGCCGGGACAGCATTTTACTATGGCTACACCTTC.

The genes are TRBV6-2 or TRBV6-3 and TRBJ2-7; TRBD1 or TRBD2 may be the D gene (5 bases each). The V gene lost 5 bases and the J gene lost 3 bases, with 32 bases spanning the gap. Germline CDR1 MNHEY, CDR2 SVGEGT. The CDR3 is 20 amino acids. CDR3: CASSERARGMIGEAYYEQYF. Here the CDR3 DNA reads TGTGCCAGCAGTGAGAGGGCTAGGGGAATGATCGGGGAAGCCTACTACGAGCAGTACTTC.

This clonotype was seen at least ten times. J is TRBJ1-2 and V is TRBV10-3; 7 bases map to TRBD1. V was pared by 10 bases and J by 2 bases, with 7 bases of the junction left unmatched. In germline, CDR1 is ENHRY, CDR2 SYGVKD. CDR3 size: 13 residues. The CDR3 nucleotides read TGTGCCACCCGGGACAGTCGAAACTATGGCTACACCTTC. Amino acids: CATRDSRNYGYTF.

This clonotype was detected a few times. As DNA, the CDR3 is TGTGCCAGCAGCCAATTCCTAGCGGGAGGGATTTCCTACGAGCAGTACTTC. It yields the protein CASSQFLAGGISYEQYF. The rearrangement links TRBV4-2 to TRBJ2-7, with TRBD2 matching 12 bases. The V segment lost 2 bases and the J segment 1 base; nucleotides outside the gene matches: 6. The CDR3 consists of 17 residues. Looked up from germline, CDR1 is LGHNA and CDR2 is YNFKEQ.

This clonotype was counted many times. J is TRBJ2-1 and V is TRBV20-1, with TRBD2 matching over 11 bases. The trim removed 8 bases at V and 7 bases at J, leaving 13 bases unmatched. Germline V gives CDR1 DFQATT, CDR2 SNEGSKA (reference sequence). This CDR3 is built from 15 residues. The CDR3 reads CSTGGIAGGANEQFF. The CDR3, as DNA: TGCAGTACCGGAGGAATAGCGGGGGGGGCAAATGAGCAGTTCTTC.

The sample holds many counts of this clonotype. The genes are TRBV7-9 and TRBJ2-5, with 7 nucleotides matching TRBD2. The CDR3 runs 17 residues. Germline CDR1 reads SEHNR; CDR2 reads FQNEAQ (reference sequence). V was clipped by 5 bases and J by 3 bases; unmatched bases: 15. CDR3 residues: CASSHGGGLQEEETQYF. CDR3 bases: TGTGCCAGCAGCCATGGCGGGGGACTCCAGGAGGAAGAGACCCAGTACTTC.

The chain recombines TRBV6-2 or TRBV6-3 with TRBJ2-2; TRBD1 matches 9 bases. The CDR3 runs to 15 residues. Looked up from germline, CDR1 is MNHEY and CDR2 is SVGEGT. The junction had 13 bases not matched to a gene; V was cut back by 10 bases and J by 7 bases. The CDR3 reads CATMEGTGFDGELFF. CDR3 sequence (DNA): TGTGCCACCATGGAAGGGACAGGGTTCGACGGGGAGCTGTTTTTT.

By its share, this clonotype is medium-sized (0.01 to 0.1%). The chain uses TRBV27 and TRBJ1-2; 7 bases match TRBD1. The CDR3 consists of 14 residues. Germline CDR1 reads MNHEY; CDR2 reads SMNVEV (reference sequence). The trim removed 3 bases at V and 1 base at J, leaving 2 bases unmatched. This chain's CDR3 is CASSLTGSNYGYTF. In DNA, the CDR3 is TGTGCCAGCAGTTTGACAGGGAGTAACTATGGCTACACCTTC.

Note on this clonotype: Being one base from a much bigger clone, this may be a read error. The V and J genes are TRBV6-5 and TRBJ2-5, with no clear D. The V gene lost 1 base and the J gene lost 1 base, with 10 bases spanning the gap. CDR3 length: 15 residues. From germline, CDR1 is MNHEY and CDR2 SVGAGI. The CDR3: CASSYYTTSQETQYF. The CDR3 nucleotides are TGTGCCAGCAGTTACTATACAACGAGCCAAGAGACCCAGTACTTC.